Only a few counts were recorded for the clone carrying this T cell receptor beta chain. The data were taken from a study of blood T cells in healthy people across ages. Trimming at V came to 6 bases and at J to 0 bases, leaving 3 bases not matched to a gene. Germline V gene lookup returns CDR1 SQVTM and CDR2 ANQGSEA. This CDR3 has 13 residues. A second PCR, run for about 6 to 11 cycles, used a sample-barcoded 5' primer plus a J-beta primer mix. Any given sample supplied a minimum of 3 million CDR3-containing paired-end reads. TCRdb re-called the 5' RACE reads through MiXCR, storing one row per CDR3 protein. The data hold over 1,500,000 distinct CDR3 sequences, with around 50% observed a single time.

The specimen sequenced was blood. The V and J genes are TRBV29-1 and TRBJ1-1, with 8 positions matching TRBD1. This receptor was obtained from a woman in her thirties or forties in good health. CDR3 coding DNA: TGCAGCGTGAAACAGGGGGTGAACACTGAAGCTTTCTTT. It is translated as CSVKQGVNTEAFF.